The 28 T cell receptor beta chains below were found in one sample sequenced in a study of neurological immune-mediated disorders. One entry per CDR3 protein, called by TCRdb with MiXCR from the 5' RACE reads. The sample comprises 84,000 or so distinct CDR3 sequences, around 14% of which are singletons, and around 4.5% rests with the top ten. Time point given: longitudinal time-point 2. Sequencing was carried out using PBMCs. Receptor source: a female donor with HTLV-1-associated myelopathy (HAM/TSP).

As DNA, the CDR3 is TGTGCCAGCAGCCCTAGCGGGGGGGCCGATGAGCAGTTCTTC. This encodes CASSPSGGADEQFF. The chain is built from TRBV28 and TRBJ2-1; 12 bases are a match to TRBD2. This CDR3 spans 14 amino acids. V lost 6 bases and J lost 8; bases outside the gene matches: 5. Germline V gives CDR1 MDHEN, CDR2 SYDVKM.

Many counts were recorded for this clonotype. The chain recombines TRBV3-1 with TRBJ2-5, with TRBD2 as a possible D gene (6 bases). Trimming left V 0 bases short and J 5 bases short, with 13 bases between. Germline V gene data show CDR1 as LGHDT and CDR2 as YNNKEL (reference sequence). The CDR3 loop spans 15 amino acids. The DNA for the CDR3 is TGTGCCAGCAGCCAAGATCCGGCTAGCGTGGAGACCCAGTACTTC. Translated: CASSQDPASVETQYF.

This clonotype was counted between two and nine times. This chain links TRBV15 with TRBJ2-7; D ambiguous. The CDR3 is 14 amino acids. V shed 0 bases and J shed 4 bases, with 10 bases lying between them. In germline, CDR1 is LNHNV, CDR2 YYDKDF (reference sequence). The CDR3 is CATSREGRGYEQYF. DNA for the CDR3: TGTGCCACCAGCAGAGAAGGGCGCGGATACGAGCAGTACTTC.

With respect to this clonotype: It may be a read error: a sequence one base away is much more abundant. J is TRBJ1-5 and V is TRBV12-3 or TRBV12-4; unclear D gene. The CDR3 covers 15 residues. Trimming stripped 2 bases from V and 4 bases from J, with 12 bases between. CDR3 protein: CASSLTEAPNQPQHF. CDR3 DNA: TGTGCCAGCAGTTTAACAGAGGCTCCAAATCAGCCCCAGCATTTT.

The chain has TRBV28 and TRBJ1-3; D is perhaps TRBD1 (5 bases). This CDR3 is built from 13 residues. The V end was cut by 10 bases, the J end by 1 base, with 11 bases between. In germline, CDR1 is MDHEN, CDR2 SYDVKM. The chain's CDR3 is CATVGGSGNTIYF. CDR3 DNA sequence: TGTGCCACCGTTGGGGGGTCTGGAAACACCATATATTTT.

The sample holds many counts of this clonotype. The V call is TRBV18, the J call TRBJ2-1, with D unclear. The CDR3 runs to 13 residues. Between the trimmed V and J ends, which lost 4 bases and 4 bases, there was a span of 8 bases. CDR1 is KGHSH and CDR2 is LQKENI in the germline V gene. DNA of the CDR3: TGTGCCAGCTCACTGGACGGTTACAATGAGCAGTTCTTC. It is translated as CASSLDGYNEQFF.

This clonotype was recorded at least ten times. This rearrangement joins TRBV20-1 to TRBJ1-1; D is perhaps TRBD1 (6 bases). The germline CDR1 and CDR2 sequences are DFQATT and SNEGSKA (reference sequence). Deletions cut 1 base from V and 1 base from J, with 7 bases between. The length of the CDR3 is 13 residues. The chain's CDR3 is CSARGQANTEAFF. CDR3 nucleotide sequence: TGCAGTGCTAGAGGACAGGCGAACACTGAAGCTTTCTTT.

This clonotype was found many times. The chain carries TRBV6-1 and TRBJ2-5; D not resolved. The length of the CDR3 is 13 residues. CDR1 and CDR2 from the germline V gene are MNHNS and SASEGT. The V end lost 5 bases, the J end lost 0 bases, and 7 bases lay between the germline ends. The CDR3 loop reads CASSRGNQETQYF. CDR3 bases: TGTGCCAGCAGTCGAGGTAACCAAGAGACCCAGTACTTC.

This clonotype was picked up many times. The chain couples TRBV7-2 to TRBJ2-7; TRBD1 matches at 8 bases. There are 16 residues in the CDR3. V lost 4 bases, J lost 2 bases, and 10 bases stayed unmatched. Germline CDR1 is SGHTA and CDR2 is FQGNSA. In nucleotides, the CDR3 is TGTGCCAGCAGCTATTTCCGGGACAGGCGCCCCTACGAGCAGTACTTC. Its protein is CASSYFRDRRPYEQYF.

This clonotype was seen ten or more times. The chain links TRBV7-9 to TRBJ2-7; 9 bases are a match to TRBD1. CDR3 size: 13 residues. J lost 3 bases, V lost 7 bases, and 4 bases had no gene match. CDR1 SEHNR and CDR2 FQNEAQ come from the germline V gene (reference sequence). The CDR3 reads CASMEDRGYEQYF. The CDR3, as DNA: TGTGCCAGCATGGAGGACAGGGGCTACGAGCAGTACTTC.

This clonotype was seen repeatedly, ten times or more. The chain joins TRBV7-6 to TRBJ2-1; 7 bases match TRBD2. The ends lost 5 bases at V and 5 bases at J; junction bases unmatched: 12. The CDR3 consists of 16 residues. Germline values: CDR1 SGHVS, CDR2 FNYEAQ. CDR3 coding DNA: TGTGCCAGCAGCCTCCGTCCAGCGGGGATAAACAATGAGCAGTTCTTC. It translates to CASSLRPAGINNEQFF.

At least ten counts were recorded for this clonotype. CDR3 sequence (DNA): TGTGCCAGCAGACCAAGTAACACTGAAGCTTTCTTT. It codes for CASRPSNTEAFF. The chain has TRBV6-5 and TRBJ1-1, with no clear D. From germline, CDR1 is MNHEY and CDR2 SVGAGI. The V and J ends lost 6 bases and 2 bases respectively, with 7 bases between them. The CDR3 is made up of 12 amino acids.

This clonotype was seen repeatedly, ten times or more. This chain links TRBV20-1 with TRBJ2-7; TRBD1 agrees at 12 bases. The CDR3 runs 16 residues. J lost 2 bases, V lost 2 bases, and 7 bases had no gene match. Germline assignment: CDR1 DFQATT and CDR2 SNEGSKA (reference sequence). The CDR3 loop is CSARNWGTGGAYEQYF. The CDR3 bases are TGCAGTGCTAGAAATTGGGGGACAGGGGGCGCCTACGAGCAGTACTTC.

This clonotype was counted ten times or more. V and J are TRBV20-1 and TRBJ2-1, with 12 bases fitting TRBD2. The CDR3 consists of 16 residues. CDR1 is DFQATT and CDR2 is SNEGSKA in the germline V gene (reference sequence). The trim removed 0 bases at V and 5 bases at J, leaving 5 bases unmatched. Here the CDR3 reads CSARDALAGGNNEQFF. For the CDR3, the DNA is TGCAGTGCTAGAGACGCACTAGCGGGGGGAAACAATGAGCAGTTCTTC.

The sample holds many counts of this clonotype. CDR3 in amino acids: CSARAVGGAATYNEQFF. The CDR3 DNA reads as TGCAGTGCTAGAGCCGTCGGAGGGGCGGCCACCTACAATGAGCAGTTCTTC. V is TRBV20-1 and J is TRBJ2-1; D might be TRBD2 (6 bases). The germline V gene has CDR1 DFQATT and CDR2 SNEGSKA (reference sequence). Trimming took off 1 base at V and 2 bases at J, with 18 bases between the two ends. CDR3 size: 17 residues.

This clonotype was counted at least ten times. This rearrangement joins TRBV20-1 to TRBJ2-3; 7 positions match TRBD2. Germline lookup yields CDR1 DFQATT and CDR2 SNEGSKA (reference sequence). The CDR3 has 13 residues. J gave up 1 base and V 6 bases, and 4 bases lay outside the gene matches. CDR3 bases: TGCAGTGCCGCGAGCGGGGGCACAGATACGCAGTATTTT. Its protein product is CSAASGGTDTQYF.

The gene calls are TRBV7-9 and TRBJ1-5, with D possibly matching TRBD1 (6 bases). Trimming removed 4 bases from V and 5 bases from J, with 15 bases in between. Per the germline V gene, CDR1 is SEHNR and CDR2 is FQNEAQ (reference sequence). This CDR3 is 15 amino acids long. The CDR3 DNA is TGTGCCAGCAGCTCCGGGACAAGAAAGGATCAGCCCCAGCATTTT. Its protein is CASSSGTRKDQPQHF.

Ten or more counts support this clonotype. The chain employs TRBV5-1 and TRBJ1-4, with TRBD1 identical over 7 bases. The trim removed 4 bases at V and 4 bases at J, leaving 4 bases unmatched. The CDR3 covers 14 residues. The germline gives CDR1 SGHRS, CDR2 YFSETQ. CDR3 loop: CASSHTGDNEKLFF. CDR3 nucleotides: TGCGCCAGCAGCCATACAGGGGATAATGAAAAACTGTTTTTT.

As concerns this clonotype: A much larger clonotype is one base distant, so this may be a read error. The CDR3 protein is CRMDRVRGEQYF. DNA for the CDR3: TGCAGGATGGACAGGGTCCGGGGCGAGCAGTACTTC. V gene TRBV20-1 combines with J gene TRBJ2-7; TRBD1 agrees at 8 bases. The germline gives CDR1 DFQATT, CDR2 SNEGSKA (reference sequence). This CDR3 spans 12 amino acids.

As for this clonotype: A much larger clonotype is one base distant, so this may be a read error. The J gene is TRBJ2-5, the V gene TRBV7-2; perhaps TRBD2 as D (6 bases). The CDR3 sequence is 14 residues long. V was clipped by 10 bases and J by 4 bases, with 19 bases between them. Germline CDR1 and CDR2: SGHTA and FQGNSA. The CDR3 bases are TGTGCCACAAAGGTGGGGGAGGCCCGAGAGACCCAGTACTTC. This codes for CATKVGEARETQYF.

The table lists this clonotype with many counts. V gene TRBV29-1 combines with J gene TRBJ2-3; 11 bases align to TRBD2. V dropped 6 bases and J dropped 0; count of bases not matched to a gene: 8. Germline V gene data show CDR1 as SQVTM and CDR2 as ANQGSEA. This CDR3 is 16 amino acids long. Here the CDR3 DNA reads TGCAGCGTGAGCGGGGCTAGCGGGGGGAGCACAGATACGCAGTATTTT. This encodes CSVSGASGGSTDTQYF.

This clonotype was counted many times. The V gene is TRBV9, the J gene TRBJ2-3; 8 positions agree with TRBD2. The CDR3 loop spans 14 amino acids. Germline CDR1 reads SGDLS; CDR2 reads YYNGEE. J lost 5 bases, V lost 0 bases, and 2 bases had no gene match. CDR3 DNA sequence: TGTGCCAGCAGCGTAGGTAGCGGGGTAGATACGCAGTATTTT. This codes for CASSVGSGVDTQYF.

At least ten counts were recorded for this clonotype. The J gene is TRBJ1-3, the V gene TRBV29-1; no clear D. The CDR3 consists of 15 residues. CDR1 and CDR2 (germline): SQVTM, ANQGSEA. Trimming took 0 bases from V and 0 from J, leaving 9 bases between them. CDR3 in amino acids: CSVEDRAFSGNTIYF. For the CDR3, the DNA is TGCAGCGTTGAAGATCGGGCCTTCTCTGGAAACACCATATATTTT.

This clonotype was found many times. The DNA for the CDR3 is TGCAGTGCTAGCCCAGGGCGGGCTCGAAATGAAAAACTGTTTTTT. Translation gives CSASPGRARNEKLFF. V and J are TRBV20-1 and TRBJ1-4; perhaps TRBD1 as D (5 bases). Germline-derived CDR1 and CDR2 are DFQATT and SNEGSKA (reference sequence). The CDR3 spans 15 residues. The V and J ends lost 3 bases and 5 bases respectively, with 16 bases between them.

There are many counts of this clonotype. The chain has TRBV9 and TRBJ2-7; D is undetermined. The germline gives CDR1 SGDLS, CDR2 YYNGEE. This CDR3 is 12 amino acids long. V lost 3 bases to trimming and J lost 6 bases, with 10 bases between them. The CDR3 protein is CASSEDLGEQYF. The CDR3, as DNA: TGTGCCAGCAGCGAAGATCTTGGCGAGCAGTACTTC. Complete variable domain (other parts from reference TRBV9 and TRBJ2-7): DSGVTQTPKHLITATGQRVTLRCSPRSGDLSVYWYQQSLDQGLQFLIQYYNGEERAKGNILERFSAQQFPDLHSELNLSSLELGDSALYFCASSEDLGEQYFGPGTRLTVT.

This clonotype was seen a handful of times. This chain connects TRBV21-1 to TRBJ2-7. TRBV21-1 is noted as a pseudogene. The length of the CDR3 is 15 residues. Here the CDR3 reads CASSRLEGDSYEQYF. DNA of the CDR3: TGTGCCAGCAGCCGCCTGGAAGGAGATTCCTACGAGCAGTACTTC.

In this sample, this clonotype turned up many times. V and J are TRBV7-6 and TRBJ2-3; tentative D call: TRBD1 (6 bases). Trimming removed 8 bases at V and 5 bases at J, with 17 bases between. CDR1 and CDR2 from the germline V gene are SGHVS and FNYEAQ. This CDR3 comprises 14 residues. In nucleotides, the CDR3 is TGTGCCAGCGTCAAAAGCCTCAGGGGAGATACGCAGTATTTT. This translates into CASVKSLRGDTQYF. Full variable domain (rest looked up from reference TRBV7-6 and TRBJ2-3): GAGVSQSPRYKVTKRGQDVALRCDPISGHVSLYWYRQALGQGPEFLTYFNYEAQQDKSGLPNDRFSAERPEGSISTLTIQRTEQRDSAMYRCASVKSLRGDTQYFGPGTRLTVL.

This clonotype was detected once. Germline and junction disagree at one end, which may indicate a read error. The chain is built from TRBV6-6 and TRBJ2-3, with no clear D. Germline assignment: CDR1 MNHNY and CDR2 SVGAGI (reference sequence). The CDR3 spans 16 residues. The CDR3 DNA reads TGTGCCAGCAATTACCAACCCGTACGCGGCACAGATACGCAGTATTTT. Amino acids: CASNYQPVRGTDTQYF.